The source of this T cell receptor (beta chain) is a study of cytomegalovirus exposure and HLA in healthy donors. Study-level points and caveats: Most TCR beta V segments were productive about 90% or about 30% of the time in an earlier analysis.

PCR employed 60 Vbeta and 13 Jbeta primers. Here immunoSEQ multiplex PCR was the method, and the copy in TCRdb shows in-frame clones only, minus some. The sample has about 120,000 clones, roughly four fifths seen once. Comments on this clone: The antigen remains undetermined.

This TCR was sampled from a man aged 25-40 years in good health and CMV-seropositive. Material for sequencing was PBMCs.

As DNA, the CDR3 is TGTGCCAGCAGTGTTCCGGGAGGGCCTCGGCTGGCTTTCTTT. Its protein product is CASSVPGGPRLAFF. The chain is built from TRBV28 and TRBJ1-1; D is unresolved. This CDR3 is built from 14 residues. CDR1 and CDR2 from the germline V gene are MDHEN and SYDVKM. V lost 5 bases and J lost 11, with 21 bases in between.